One sample yielded the 24 T cell receptor beta chains listed below, sequenced in a study of regulatory T cells in long-lasting Graves disease. Time point specified: newly diagnosed GD, antithyroid drugs for less than 3 months. PBMC-extracted RNA yielded the TCR library. Sequencing libraries for TCR beta were prepared with iRepertoire HTBI primers and Arm-PCR of CDR3 regions. Using its own MiXCR run on the multiplex PCR reads, TCRdb lists one record per CDR3 protein. Here the sample spans hundreds of thousands of distinct CDR3 sequences, about 16% being singletons. Another study also made use of these data, one on T cells in Graves' hyperthyroidism and ophthalmopathy.

Source: peripheral blood mononuclear cells (PBMCs), taken at new diagnosis, from a patient treated with antithyroid drugs. Receptors originate from a woman in her twenties or thirties with Graves disease.

This clonotype was counted a few times. The CDR3 DNA follows: TGTGCCAGCAGTTCCGGGACCCCAGGAGATACGCAGTATTTT. Its translation is CASSSGTPGDTQYF. J is TRBJ2-3 and V is TRBV28; D may correspond to TRBD1 or TRBD2 (5 bases each). The CDR3 loop spans 14 amino acids. The ends were cut back, 4 bases at V and 5 bases at J, with 13 bases in the middle. Germline CDR1 and CDR2: MDHEN and SYDVKM.

This clonotype was seen at least ten times. CDR3 loop: CASSLGQGWSSAFF. The DNA of the CDR3 is TGTGCCAGCAGCTTAGGCCAGGGCTGGTCTAGTGCTTTCTTT. This rearrangement joins TRBV5-5 to TRBJ1-1; tentative D call: TRBD1 (5 bases). The V gene lost 2 bases and the J gene lost 11 bases, with 19 bases spanning the gap. CDR1 is SGHKS, CDR2 YYEKEE, per germline (reference sequence). This CDR3 comprises 14 residues.

This clonotype appeared many times. The chain is built from TRBV12-3 or TRBV12-4 and TRBJ1-5; perhaps TRBD1 as D (6 bases). Deletions cut 3 bases from V and 0 bases from J, with 21 bases between. The CDR3 has 19 amino acids. CDR3 in DNA: TGTGCCAGCAGTTTCGTCGGGGGGCGACCCCCGAATAGCAATCAGCCCCAGCATTTT. Protein product: CASSFVGGRPPNSNQPQHF.

The table lists this clonotype with many counts. The chain joins TRBV27 to TRBJ1-1; 12 bases map to TRBD1. This CDR3 has 17 amino acids. In germline, CDR1 is MNHEY, CDR2 SMNVEV (reference sequence). With V trimmed by 4 bases and J by 5 bases, 11 bases remained unmatched. CDR3 DNA sequence: TGTGCCAGCAGTTCAAACAGCCCGGGACAGGGGGCGACTGAAGCTTTCTTT. It encodes CASSSNSPGQGATEAFF.

This clonotype was picked up a small number of times. This chain joins TRBV24-1 and TRBJ2-5; TRBD2 matches 11 bases. CDR3 length equals 17 residues. Germline CDR1 and CDR2: KGHDR and SFDVKD. V was pared by 3 bases and J by 1 base, with 6 bases of the junction left unmatched. CDR3 sequence (DNA): TGTGCCACCAGTGATAAGCGACTAGCGGGAAGCCAAGAGACCCAGTACTTC. Its translation: CATSDKRLAGSQETQYF.

This clonotype has just a few counts. The rearrangement joins TRBV6-2 or TRBV6-3 to TRBJ2-5; possible D gene TRBD1, 6 bases. The germline V gene has CDR1 MNHEY and CDR2 SVGEGT. This CDR3 is 15 amino acids long. Trimming shortened V by 3 bases and J by 2 bases, and 13 bases separated the two germline ends. Written as DNA, the CDR3 is TGTGCCAGCAGTTATGGGACACCGAATCAAGAGACCCAGTACTTC. Translating it yields CASSYGTPNQETQYF.

The table lists this clonotype with many counts. The rearrangement uses TRBV28 and TRBJ2-3; D is possibly TRBD1 or TRBD2 (5 bases each). Germline CDR1 and CDR2: MDHEN and SYDVKM. The CDR3 runs 14 residues. Trimming took off 3 bases at V and 8 bases at J, with 15 bases between the two ends. DNA for the CDR3: TGTGCCAGCAGTTTTCGAAGGGGAGTAATTACGCAGTATTTT. Its protein product is CASSFRRGVITQYF.

Worth noting for this clonotype: A much larger clone differs by one base, so this may be a read error. The chain couples TRBV10-3 to TRBJ2-5; D remains ambiguous. The CDR3 loop spans 13 amino acids. V lost 6 bases, J lost 5 bases, and 13 bases lay in between. Per the germline V gene, CDR1 is ENHRY and CDR2 is SYGVKD. CDR3 protein: CAIRGSQGETQYF. In DNA form, the CDR3 reads TGTGCCATCAGGGGATCCCAAGGGGAGACCCAGTACTTC.

This clonotype occurred many times. The CDR3 loop is CASSPPGQANQPQHF. The CDR3, as DNA: TGTGCCAGCTCACCACCGGGACAGGCCAATCAGCCCCAGCATTTT. This rearrangement joins TRBV18 to TRBJ1-5, with TRBD1 identical over 8 bases. Per the germline V gene, CDR1 is KGHSH and CDR2 is LQKENI. V shed 0 bases, J shed 3 bases, and the junction held 1 base outside the gene matches. The CDR3 extends over 15 amino acids.

This clonotype was detected a few times. J is TRBJ2-5 and V is TRBV5-1; D unclear. V was trimmed by 2 bases and J by 5 bases, leaving 10 bases between them. The CDR3 is made up of 13 amino acids. Germline loops: CDR1 SGHRS, CDR2 YFSETQ. For the CDR3, the DNA is TGCGCCAGCAGCTTCCAGACGATGGAGACCCAGTACTTC. Its translation: CASSFQTMETQYF.

The rearrangement joins TRBV5-1 to TRBJ2-5; the D gene could be TRBD1 or TRBD2 (6 bases each). V was shortened by 6 bases and J by 1 base, with 13 bases between the two germline ends. From germline, CDR1 is SGHRS and CDR2 YFSETQ. The CDR3 is made up of 14 amino acids. CDR3 in DNA: TGCGCCAGCACCCGGCCGGGGGCCCAAGAGACCCAGTACTTC. Translating gives CASTRPGAQETQYF. The variable domain in full, with the rest retrieved from reference TRBV5-1 and TRBJ2-5, is KAGVTQTPRYLIKTRGQQVTLSCSPISGHRSVSWYQQTPGQGLQFLFEYFSETQRNKGNFPGRFSGRQFSNSRSEMNVSTLELGDSALYLCASTRPGAQETQYFGPGTRLLVL.

V gene TRBV6-1 combines with J gene TRBJ2-2, with 8 bases aligning to TRBD1. J lost 4 bases, V lost 6 bases, and 4 bases had no gene match. The CDR3 loop spans 14 amino acids. Germline V CDR1 and CDR2: MNHNS, SASEGT. DNA for the CDR3: TGTGCCAGCAGAGACAGGGGTGGCACCGGGGAGCTGTTTTTT. Encoded protein: CASRDRGGTGELFF.

The sample holds many counts of this clonotype. The rearrangement uses TRBV5-5 and TRBJ2-1; D is tentatively TRBD1 or TRBD2 (5 bases each). Germline V lookup: CDR1 SGHKS, CDR2 YYEKEE (reference sequence). This CDR3 spans 13 amino acids. Trimming removed 4 bases at V and 7 bases at J, with 12 bases between. In DNA, the CDR3 is TGTGCCAGCAGCCCCGAGGGGATTAATGAGCAGTTCTTC. Its protein product is CASSPEGINEQFF.

As concerns this clonotype: This sequence may be a read error, since a much larger clone differs from it by one base. V gene TRBV12-3 or TRBV12-4 combines with J gene TRBJ2-1; tentative D call: TRBD2 (5 bases). This CDR3 is built from 14 residues. The CDR3 DNA reads as TGTGCCGGCAGCTCCCGAGGGCCCCGCAATGAGCAGTTCTTC. It encodes CAGSSRGPRNEQFF.

This clonotype was recorded many times. CDR3 DNA: TGTGCCAGCAGTCGCCTTTACTCCTACGAGCAGTACTTC. This encodes CASSRLYSYEQYF. This rearrangement joins TRBV6-1 to TRBJ2-7; D is ambiguous. Germline V CDR1 and CDR2: MNHNS, SASEGT. Trimming cost V 5 bases and J 0 bases, with 8 bases left between them. The CDR3 loop spans 13 amino acids.

This clonotype has more than one count but fewer than ten. The V gene is TRBV12-3 or TRBV12-4, the J gene TRBJ1-1, with D possibly being TRBD1 (6 bases). The CDR3 is 14 residues long. V was shortened by 7 bases and J by 11 bases, with 23 bases between the two germline ends. The CDR3 loop reads CASIKTGREPGAFF. The CDR3 nucleotides are TGTGCCAGCATTAAGACAGGAAGGGAGCCCGGGGCTTTCTTT.

This clonotype was picked up a small number of times. CDR3 DNA: TGCGCCAGCAGCCCCCCTTCCCCTAATGAAAAACTGTTTTTT. As protein: CASSPPSPNEKLFF. The genes are TRBV5-1 and TRBJ1-4; D remains unclear. V lost 4 bases, J lost 3 bases, and 10 bases lay in between. Germline lookup yields CDR1 SGHRS and CDR2 YFSETQ. The CDR3 extends over 14 amino acids.

CDR3 sequence reads: CASSEAGTDTQYF. The CDR3 bases are TGTGCCAGCAGTGAAGCAGGCACAGATACGCAGTATTTT. V gene TRBV6-2 or TRBV6-3 combines with J gene TRBJ2-3, with D uncertain. The germline V and J ends were trimmed by 5 bases and 1 base, with 7 bases remaining between them. This CDR3 is 13 amino acids long. Germline loops: CDR1 MNHEY, CDR2 SVGEGT.

Many counts were recorded for this clonotype. This chain uses TRBV12-3 or TRBV12-4 with TRBJ2-2, with a possible D match to TRBD2 (5 bases). The CDR3 sequence is 15 residues long. Trimming removed 7 bases from V and 7 bases from J, with 19 bases in between. CDR3: CASTYQTGMGGELFF. The CDR3 coding sequence is TGTGCCAGCACCTACCAGACCGGGATGGGCGGGGAGCTGTTTTTT.

This clonotype was recorded a few times. The rearrangement uses TRBV9 and TRBJ1-6; D gene ambiguous. Germline V lookup: CDR1 SGDLS, CDR2 YYNGEE. The CDR3 spans 12 residues. Trimming left V 0 bases short and J 11 bases short, with 6 bases between. Here the CDR3 DNA reads TGTGCCAGCAGCGTAGGAGTGGCACCCCTCCACTTT. It is translated as CASSVGVAPLHF.

This clonotype has at least ten counts. The chain uses TRBV27 and TRBJ1-6; 7 nucleotides match TRBD1. With V trimmed by 6 bases and J by 6 bases, 14 bases remained unmatched. The CDR3 spans 17 residues. CDR1 and CDR2 from the germline V gene are MNHEY and SMNVEV (reference sequence). CDR3: CASRKGAGGNLNSPLHF. CDR3 nucleotides: TGTGCCAGCAGAAAAGGGGCAGGGGGGAATCTTAATTCACCCCTCCACTTT.

This clonotype appeared many times. The chain has TRBV7-2 and TRBJ2-1; 11 nucleotides line up with TRBD2. The length of the CDR3 is 15 residues. The germline gives CDR1 SGHTA, CDR2 FQGNSA. V lost 2 bases to trimming and J lost 4 bases; unmatched junction nucleotides: 1. This chain's CDR3 is CASSLRTSGYNEQFF. CDR3 in DNA: TGTGCCAGCAGCTTAAGGACTAGCGGGTACAATGAGCAGTTCTTC.

The rearrangement uses TRBV20-1 and TRBJ1-2; D is possibly TRBD1 (5 bases). Germline V gives CDR1 DFQATT, CDR2 SNEGSKA (reference sequence). The CDR3 runs to 15 residues. Trimming removed 0 bases from V and 4 bases from J, with 15 bases in between. This chain's CDR3 is CSARDFRGGGYGYTF. The CDR3 nucleotides read TGCAGTGCTAGAGATTTTAGGGGCGGGGGCTATGGCTACACCTTC.

This clonotype was observed a handful of times. This chain links TRBV6-2 or TRBV6-3 with TRBJ2-1, with 9 bases that match TRBD2. The CDR3 has 13 amino acids. The junction had 4 bases not matched to a gene; V was cut back by 7 bases and J by 6 bases. CDR1 is MNHEY and CDR2 is SVGEGT in the germline V gene. This CDR3 reads CASTRSGSNEQFF. The CDR3 DNA sequence: TGTGCCAGCACCCGTAGCGGGAGCAATGAGCAGTTCTTC.